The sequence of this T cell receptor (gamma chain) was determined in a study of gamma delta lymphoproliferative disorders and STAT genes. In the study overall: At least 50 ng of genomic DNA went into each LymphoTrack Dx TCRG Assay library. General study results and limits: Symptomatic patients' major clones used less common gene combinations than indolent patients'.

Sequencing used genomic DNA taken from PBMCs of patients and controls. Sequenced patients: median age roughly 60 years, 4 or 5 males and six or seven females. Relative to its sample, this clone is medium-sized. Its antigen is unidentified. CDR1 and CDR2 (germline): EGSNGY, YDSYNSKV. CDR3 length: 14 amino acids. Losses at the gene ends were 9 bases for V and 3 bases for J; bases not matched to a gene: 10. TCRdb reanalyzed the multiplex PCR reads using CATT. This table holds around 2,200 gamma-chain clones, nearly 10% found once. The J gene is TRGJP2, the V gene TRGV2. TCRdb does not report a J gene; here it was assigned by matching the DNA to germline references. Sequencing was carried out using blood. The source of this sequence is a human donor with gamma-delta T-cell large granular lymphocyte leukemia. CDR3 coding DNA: TGTGCCACCCGACTTTATGGTAGTGATTGGATCAAGACGTTT. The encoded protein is CATRLYGSDWIKTF.